Below, 2 T cell receptor beta chains from the same sample are listed, as sequenced in a study of blood T cell repertoires in COVID-19. Here immunoSEQ multiplex PCR was the method, and the copy in TCRdb shows in-frame clones only, minus some. The sample includes nearly 110,000 clones, about four fifths seen only once; the top ten take over 4%. Sequencing input: peripheral blood. The source is a human donor in a cohort sampled during active COVID-19.

The rearrangement joins TRBV25-1 to TRBJ1-3, with a tentative D call TRBD1 (6 bases). Between the trimmed V and J ends, which lost 3 bases and 2 bases, there was a span of 11 bases. This CDR3 spans 15 amino acids. CDR1 and CDR2 from the germline V gene are MGHDK and SYGVNS. CDR3 nucleotide sequence: TGTGCCAGCAGTGACGGTGGGACACCTGGAAACACCATATATTTT. Translated, it gives CASSDGGTPGNTIYF.

The chain links TRBV6-6 to TRBJ1-2, with D possibly TRBD1 on 6 matching bases. The CDR3 totals 16 residues. V was cut by 2 bases and J by 6 bases, with 19 bases left in between. In germline, CDR1 is MNHNY, CDR2 SVGAGI (reference sequence). CDR3 protein: CASSYGDTNLRDGYTF. Written as DNA, the CDR3 is TGTGCCAGCAGTTACGGGGACACCAATCTTCGTGATGGCTACACCTTC.